The clone carrying this T cell receptor (beta chain) was counted a single time. Its target is not known. Arm-PCR with iRepertoire HTBI primers amplified the CDR3 regions for these TCR beta libraries. TCRdb recomputed calls from the multiplex PCR reads with MiXCR, one row per CDR3 protein. Of a few hundred thousand distinct CDR3 sequences listed, about a quarter are singletons. The record originates from a study of regulatory T cells in long-lasting Graves disease. Study at large: The term persistent Graves' disease signified upward of 5 years on antithyroid drugs with positive TSH receptor antibodies.

Overall study findings and caveats: Gene preferences differed: TRBV28, TRBJ1-2, TRBJ2-5 in persistent cases.

The time point denotes: persistent/refractory GD, antithyroid drugs over 5 years with positive TRAb. Construction of the TCR library relied on RNA isolated from PBMCs. Patients with Graves' disease were diagnosed by American Thyroid Association guidelines. This CDR3 contains 14 residues. Trimming left V 1 base short and J 1 base short, with 8 bases between. Per germline, CDR1 LGHDT and CDR2 YNNKEL (reference sequence). The V call is TRBV3-1, the J call TRBJ2-7; perhaps TRBD2 as D (5 bases). The sample in question was peripheral blood mononuclear cells (PBMCs), obtained when the disease was refractory, from a patient treated with antithyroid drugs. The TCR was taken from a female donor with Graves disease. The CDR3 sequence: CASSQAGRSYEQYF. Written as DNA, the CDR3 is TGTGCCAGCAGCCAAGCGGGGAGATCCTACGAGCAGTACTTC.